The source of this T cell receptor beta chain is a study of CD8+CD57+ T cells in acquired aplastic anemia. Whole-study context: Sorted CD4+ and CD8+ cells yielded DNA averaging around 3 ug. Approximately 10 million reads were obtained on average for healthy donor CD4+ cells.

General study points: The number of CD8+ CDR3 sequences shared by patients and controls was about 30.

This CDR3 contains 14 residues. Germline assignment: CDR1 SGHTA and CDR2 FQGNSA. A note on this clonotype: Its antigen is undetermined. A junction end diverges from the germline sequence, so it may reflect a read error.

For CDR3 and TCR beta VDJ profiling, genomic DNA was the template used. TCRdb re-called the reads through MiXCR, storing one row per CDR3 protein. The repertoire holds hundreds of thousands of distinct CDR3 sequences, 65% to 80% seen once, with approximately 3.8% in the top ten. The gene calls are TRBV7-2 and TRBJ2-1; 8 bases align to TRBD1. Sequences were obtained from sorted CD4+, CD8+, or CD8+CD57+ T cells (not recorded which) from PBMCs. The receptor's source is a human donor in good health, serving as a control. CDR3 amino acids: CASSLQGAYNEQLF. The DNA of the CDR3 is TGTGCCAGCAGCTTACAGGGGGCCTACAATGAGCAGCTCTTC.